This T cell receptor (beta chain) originates from a study of read filtering for tumor transcriptome and immune sequencing. This library used roughly 400 ng RNA and molecular barcoded adaptors spanning alpha/delta and beta/gamma chains. From the reads, TCRdb called clonotypes with MiXCR, one entry per CDR3 protein. The sample lists 50,000 or so distinct CDR3 sequences; roughly 19% were seen once. The CDR3 has 15 residues. The germline V gene has CDR1 SGHNT and CDR2 YENEEA. V was clipped by 6 bases and J by 1 base, with 14 bases between them. This clonotype was recorded at least ten times. This clonotype was obtained from a donor at least 40 years old with multiple myeloma. The sequencing sample was made of a population of CD138-negative cells sorted from bone marrow. This chain links TRBV11-3 with TRBJ2-3, with D possibly matching TRBD2 (6 bases). The CDR3 here is CASSYPGGGTDTQYF. Written as DNA, the CDR3 is TGTGCCAGCAGTTATCCCGGCGGGGGCACAGATACGCAGTATTTT.